This entry features one T cell receptor beta chain sequence. Other nucleotide sequences in the sample specify the same CDR3. The record originates from a study of technical replicates of blood from four donors. This table comes from immunoSEQ multiplex PCR, and its TCRdb copy is limited to in-frame clones, with some not included. The sample contains about 97,000 clones, about 95% of which appear only once. The CDR3 is 14 residues long. Looked up from germline, CDR1 is SEHNR and CDR2 is FQNEAQ (reference sequence). J gave up 4 bases and V 4 bases, and 4 bases lay outside the gene matches. Sequencing input: T cells isolated from PBMCs. J is TRBJ2-7 and V is TRBV7-9, with TRBD1 matching over 10 bases. The receptor was isolated from a human donor in good health. The CDR3 loop reads CASSSRDRGYEQYF. The CDR3 DNA reads as TGTGCCAGCAGCTCCAGGGACAGGGGTTACGAGCAGTACTTC.